A selection of T cell receptor beta chains follows, all from one sample in a study of shared clonotypes between healthy human individuals. The method was immunoSEQ multiplex PCR; TCRdb's version includes in-frame clones alone and lacks a portion of them. The sample contains about 100,000 clones, roughly 70% of which appear only once. The sequencing input was memory CD8+ T cells sorted from blood. These receptors were obtained from a woman under 40 in good health. Both conserved end residues are part of each CDR3. The D gene is left open where the match is weak. Rows may omit the clone size; those that give it use once, few, many or a size class.

CDR3 length	V gene	D gene	J gene	clone size	CDR3 protein	CDR3 DNA
16	TRBV18	NA	TRBJ1-4	few	CASSPTGGAVNEKLFF	TGTGCCAGCTCACCGACGGGTGGTGCAGTGAATGAAAAACTGTTTTTT
17	TRBV2	TRBD1	TRBJ2-5	NA	CASSVLRDRAYQETQYF	TGTGCCAGCAGCGTCCTCCGGGACAGGGCGTACCAAGAGACCCAGTACTTC
18	TRBV7-9	NA	TRBJ2-1	NA	CASSLGRAEVASYNEQFF	TGTGCCAGCAGCTTAGGCAGGGCAGAGGTTGCCTCCTACAATGAGCAGTTCTTC
14	TRBV19	TRBD1	TRBJ2-7	few	CASSKGQGIDEQYF	TGTGCCAGTAGCAAGGGACAGGGGATAGACGAGCAGTACTTC
15	TRBV7-6	TRBD1	TRBJ2-5	NA	CASSSATRGLETQYF	TGTGCCAGCAGCTCGGCTACTAGGGGGCTGGAGACCCAGTACTTC
14	TRBV6-4	TRBD2	TRBJ2-1	many	CASSEGAGGNEQFF	TGTGCCAGCAGTGAAGGCGCGGGGGGAAATGAGCAGTTCTTC
16	TRBV29-1	NA	TRBJ2-1	NA	CSVGGEELGLYNEQFF	TGCAGCGTTGGGGGGGAAGAGTTGGGTCTTTACAATGAGCAGTTCTTC
17	TRBV25-1	TRBD1	TRBJ2-7	NA	CASSGPRGDRGPYEQYF	TGTGCCAGCAGTGGCCCTCGGGGGGACAGGGGGCCCTACGAGCAGTACTTC
15	TRBV30	TRBD2	TRBJ2-7	NA	CAWSTGLAGPYEQYF	TGTGCCTGGAGTACGGGACTAGCGGGACCATACGAGCAGTACTTC
16	TRBV25-1	NA	TRBJ2-2	few	CASSARDSGFPGELFF	TGTGCCAGCAGTGCCCGGGACAGCGGGTTTCCCGGGGAGCTGTTTTTT
13	TRBV10-1	NA	TRBJ1-2	once	CASSERRNYGYTF	TGCGCCAGCAGTGAGAGACGGAACTATGGCTACACCTTC
15	TRBV7-9	NA	TRBJ2-3	NA	CASSLVFGAGDTQYF	TGTGCCAGCAGCTTAGTTTTCGGGGCGGGAGATACGCAGTATTTT
14	TRBV30	TRBD2	TRBJ2-3	NA	CAWSRSGSTDTQYF	TGTGCCTGGAGCCGTAGCGGGAGTACAGATACGCAGTATTTT
14	TRBV19	NA	TRBJ2-1	NA	CASSVTHNYNEQFF	TGTGCCAGTAGTGTGACCCACAACTACAATGAGCAGTTCTTC
15	TRBV19	NA	TRBJ2-7	NA	CASSIWAGLSYEQYF	TGTGCCAGTAGTATTTGGGCGGGACTCTCCTACGAGCAGTACTTC
11	TRBV5-1	NA	TRBJ2-7	NA	CASSLGYEQYF	TGCGCCAGCAGCTTGGGGTACGAGCAGTACTTC
16	TRBV18	TRBD1	TRBJ2-2	NA	CATRPRDRANTGELFF	TGTGCCACCCGACCCCGGGACAGGGCGAACACCGGGGAGCTGTTTTTT
15	TRBV5-1	NA	TRBJ2-3	NA	CASSLSRGSTDTQYF	TGCGCCAGCAGCTTGAGTAGGGGAAGCACAGATACGCAGTATTTT
15	TRBV6-1	NA	TRBJ2-7	many	CASSEGGTGSYEQYF	TGTGCCAGCAGTGAGGGGGGAACAGGTTCCTACGAGCAGTACTTC
15	TRBV13	NA	TRBJ1-1	NA	CASSRDGGPNTEAFF	TGTGCCAGCAGCCGGGACGGAGGACCGAACACTGAAGCTTTCTTT
17	TRBV4-2	TRBD2	TRBJ2-1	few	CASSQEGTSGGYNEQFF	TGTGCCAGCAGCCAAGAGGGGACTAGCGGGGGCTACAATGAGCAGTTCTTC
11	TRBV30	NA	TRBJ2-7	many	CACGRRYEQYF	TGTGCCTGCGGGAGAAGGTACGAGCAGTACTTC
16	TRBV25-1	NA	TRBJ2-6	once	CASSESRVSGANVLTF	TGTGCCAGCAGTGAATCCAGGGTCTCTGGGGCCAACGTCCTGACTTTC
15	TRBV7-9	TRBD1	TRBJ2-7	NA	CASSLGTGGLKEQYF	TGTGCCAGCAGCTTAGGGACAGGGGGCTTGAAGGAGCAGTACTTC
11	TRBV7-6	NA	TRBJ2-7	NA	CASSLTDEQYF	TGTGCCAGCAGCTTAACCGACGAGCAGTACTTC
15	TRBV4-1	NA	TRBJ2-2	few	CASSQDGGFTGELFF	TGCGCCAGCAGCCAAGATGGAGGGTTCACCGGGGAGCTGTTTTTT
15	TRBV28	TRBD2	TRBJ2-5	once	CASSLRLAGAETQYF	TGTGCCAGCAGTTTAAGGCTAGCGGGAGCAGAGACCCAGTACTTC
15	TRBV27	NA	TRBJ2-7	many	CASSFLAGGGGEQYF	NA
15	TRBV5-1	NA	TRBJ2-5	once	CASSLDQWYQETQYF	TGCGCCAGCAGCTTGGACCAATGGTACCAAGAGACCCAGTACTTC
18	TRBV12-2	NA	TRBJ2-7	NA	CASRLAKIGASGRYEQYF	TGTGCAAGTCGCTTAGCCAAAATAGGGGCTAGCGGGAGGTACGAGCAGTACTTC
14	TRBV10-3	NA	TRBJ1-2	few	CAISESGPNYGYTF	TGTGCCATCAGTGAGTCGGGTCCAAACTATGGCTACACCTTC
11	TRBV28	NA	TRBJ2-5	NA	CASSSPKTQYF	TGTGCCAGCAGTTCCCCCAAGACCCAGTACTTC
15	TRBV19	NA	TRBJ2-1	NA	CASSIDPSSYNEQFF	TGTGCCAGTAGTATCGACCCGAGCTCCTACAATGAGCAGTTCTTC
14	TRBV19	TRBD1	TRBJ1-3	NA	CASSMRQGGNTIYF	TGTGCCAGTAGTATGCGACAGGGCGGTAACACCATATATTTT
13	TRBV2	NA	TRBJ1-1	few	CASSEGQGGKAFF	TGTGCCAGCAGTGAAGGGCAGGGAGGGAAAGCTTTCTTT
16	TRBV5-8	NA	TRBJ2-3	NA	CASSLAGGYDTDTQYF	TGTGCCAGCAGCTTGGCTGGGGGCTACGACACAGATACGCAGTATTTT
13	TRBV27	NA	TRBJ1-1	once	CASRTGLNTEAFF	TGTGCCAGCAGAACAGGGTTGAACACTGAAGCTTTCTTT
15	TRBV15	TRBD2	TRBJ2-3	once	CATSTSGRATDTQYF	TGTGCCACCAGCACAAGCGGGAGAGCCACAGATACGCAGTATTTT
13	TRBV19	NA	TRBJ1-1	NA	CASSPEASAEAFF	TGTGCCAGTAGTCCAGAGGCGAGCGCTGAAGCTTTCTTT
13	TRBV27	NA	TRBJ2-4	NA	CASSLSGGNIQYF	TGTGCCAGCAGTTTATCTGGGGGAAACATTCAGTACTTC
16	TRBV28	TRBD1	TRBJ2-1	NA	CASSLDLQGAYNEQFF	TGTGCCAGCAGTTTAGATCTACAGGGGGCCTACAATGAGCAGTTCTTC
17	TRBV19	TRBD1	TRBJ2-3	NA	CASSIGLQGRGTDTQYF	TGTGCCAGTAGTATAGGTCTACAGGGGCGTGGAACAGATACGCAGTATTTT
15	TRBV19	NA	TRBJ2-1	NA	CASSWRGHSYNEQFF	TGTGCCAGTAGTTGGCGGGGCCATTCCTACAATGAGCAGTTCTTC
12	TRBV25-1	NA	TRBJ1-1	NA	CASSWGTTEAFF	TGTGCCAGCAGTTGGGGGACCACTGAAGCTTTCTTT
13	TRBV27	NA	TRBJ1-4	NA	CASSLSQGGSLFF	TGTGCCAGCAGTTTATCCCAGGGAGGGTCACTGTTTTTT
14	TRBV6-1	TRBD1	TRBJ2-5	NA	CASSATGGVQTQYF	TGTGCCAGCAGTGCGACAGGGGGAGTACAGACCCAGTACTTC
14	TRBV6-4	NA	TRBJ2-3	few	CASSETGSTDTQYF	TGTGCCAGCAGTGAAACAGGGAGCACAGATACGCAGTATTTT
15	TRBV7-9	TRBD1	TRBJ1-2	NA	CASSPVTGDVGGYTF	TGTGCCAGCAGCCCGGTGACAGGGGATGTGGGTGGCTACACCTTC
15	TRBV10-3	TRBD1	TRBJ1-1	many	CAISETGEKNTEAFF	TGTGCCATCAGTGAGACAGGGGAGAAGAACACTGAAGCTTTCTTT
13	TRBV5-6	NA	TRBJ2-7	NA	CASRRSSSYEQYF	TGTGCCAGCAGGCGTAGTTCCTCCTACGAGCAGTACTTC
13	TRBV9	NA	TRBJ1-3	NA	CASSVYAADTIYF	TGTGCCAGCAGCGTATATGCGGCGGACACCATATATTTT
15	TRBV7-6	NA	TRBJ2-2	few	CASSFLTGNTGELFF	TGTGCCAGCAGCTTCTTGACAGGGAACACCGGGGAGCTGTTTTTT
13	TRBV30	NA	TRBJ2-7	once	CAWSVSPMTEQYF	TGTGCCTGGAGTGTCAGCCCCATGACGGAGCAGTACTTC
21	TRBV5-1	TRBD1	TRBJ1-5	NA	CASSLGPLRDRGWYSNQPQHF	TGCGCCAGCAGCTTGGGTCCCCTAAGGGACAGGGGTTGGTATAGCAATCAGCCCCAGCATTTT
14	TRBV6-1	NA	TRBJ2-1	NA	CASTLLTDYNEQFF	TGTGCCAGCACGCTCCTAACTGATTACAATGAGCAGTTCTTC